These 23 T cell receptor beta chains were all obtained from the same sample, sequenced in a study of T cell responses to AZD1222 COVID-19 vaccine. Profiled with immunoSEQ multiplex PCR; TCRdb holds only in-frame clones, not every one. The sample records nearly 95,000 clones, almost 90% being singletons. The source material was peripheral blood, sampled on day 0 of AZD1222 vaccination. These receptors were taken from an adult in good health.

This clone was seen a handful of times. This chain connects TRBV19 to TRBJ1-3; TRBD1 matches at 7 bases. The germline V gene has CDR1 LNHDA and CDR2 SQIVND (reference sequence). CDR3 size: 15 residues. V trimming: 7 bases; J trimming: 4 bases; junction bases outside the gene matches: 10. CDR3: CASKAEGARGNTIYF. CDR3 sequence (DNA): TGTGCCAGTAAAGCAGAGGGGGCGCGAGGAAACACCATATATTTT.

V gene TRBV27 combines with J gene TRBJ2-7, with D hard to call. The V gene's germline CDR1 is MNHEY and CDR2 SMNVEV (reference sequence). CDR3 length: 13 residues. The V and J ends lost 6 bases and 7 bases respectively, with 16 bases between them. The CDR3 bases are TGTGCCAGCAGCCCCGGTGGTAGGCGGGAGCAGTACTTC. Its protein product is CASSPGGRREQYF.

The V and J genes are TRBV6-6 and TRBJ2-3, with 11 bases that match TRBD2. The V gene end was trimmed by 4 bases and the J gene end by 6 bases; junction bases not matched to a gene: 6. The CDR3 extends over 15 amino acids. Germline V lookup: CDR1 MNHNY, CDR2 SVGAGI (reference sequence). The CDR3 DNA reads as TGTGCCAGCAGTTCAGGTAGCGGGGGGGCGGATACGCAGTATTTT. Translation gives CASSSGSGGADTQYF.

The J gene is TRBJ1-2, the V gene TRBV3-1 (or the pseudogene TRBV3-2); TRBD1 agrees at 7 bases. V gave up 4 bases and J gave up 3 bases; unmatched junction bases: 5. The CDR3 extends over 14 amino acids. Per the germline V gene, CDR1 is LGHDT and CDR2 is YNNKEL (reference sequence). This CDR3 is CASSPAGGDYGYTF. The CDR3 DNA reads as TGTGCCAGCAGCCCGGCAGGGGGAGACTATGGCTACACCTTC.

The chain uses TRBV5-1 and TRBJ1-4; tentatively, D is TRBD1 (5 bases). The CDR3 is 15 amino acids. V was clipped by 2 bases and J by 8 bases, with 16 bases between them. The germline CDR1 and CDR2 sequences are SGHRS and YFSETQ. CDR3 loop: CASSFTGVKGEKLFF. CDR3 DNA: TGCGCCAGCAGCTTCACAGGCGTTAAAGGAGAAAAACTGTTTTTT.

This CDR3 is CSVEGRGRRYGYTF. CDR3 in DNA: TGCAGCGTTGAGGGCAGGGGGCGCAGGTATGGCTACACCTTC. J is TRBJ1-2 and V is TRBV29-1; 8 bases line up with TRBD1. V shed 3 bases, J shed 5 bases, and the junction held 8 bases outside the gene matches. Germline V gene lookup returns CDR1 SQVTM and CDR2 ANQGSEA. The CDR3 runs to 14 residues.

This clone was counted a few times. This chain connects TRBV7-3 to TRBJ1-1, with D possibly TRBD1 on 5 matching bases. Germline CDR1 SGHTA, CDR2 FQGTGA. CDR3 length: 13 residues. V lost 6 bases and J 6 bases, leaving 14 bases between the germline ends. The CDR3 DNA reads TGTGCCAGCAGATCCCGTCGGGGGTCTGAAGCTTTCTTT. Its protein is CASRSRRGSEAFF.

The chain joins TRBV19 to TRBJ1-1; D gene uncertain. Germline V lookup: CDR1 LNHDA, CDR2 SQIVND (reference sequence). Trimming took off 3 bases at V and 3 bases at J, with 8 bases between the two ends. The CDR3 consists of 13 residues. The CDR3 bases are TGTGCCAGTAGTATTTCTGTAGACACTGAAGCTTTCTTT. Translating gives CASSISVDTEAFF.

The V gene is TRBV4-3, the J gene TRBJ2-3, with 9 bases fitting TRBD2. The V gene end was trimmed by 3 bases and the J gene end by 6 bases; junction bases not matched to a gene: 4. This CDR3 is 14 amino acids long. In germline, CDR1 is LGHNA, CDR2 YSLEER. CDR3 DNA: TGCGCCAGCAGCCAGCGGGGGGGCCCGGATACGCAGTATTTT. Its translation is CASSQRGGPDTQYF.

In this sample, this clone turned up once. The chain recombines TRBV18 with TRBJ2-7, with D possibly matching TRBD1 (6 bases). Germline V gene sequence: CDR1 KGHSH, CDR2 LQKENI. The CDR3 is made up of 13 amino acids. V lost 6 bases to trimming and J lost 3 bases, with 12 bases between them. The CDR3 reads CASSSSRGYEQYF. The CDR3 DNA reads TGTGCCAGCTCCTCGAGCAGGGGCTACGAGCAGTACTTC. The variable domain in full, with the rest retrieved from reference TRBV18 and TRBJ2-7, is NAGVMQNPRHLVRRRGQEARLRCSPMKGHSHVYWYRQLPEEGLKFMVYLQKENIIDESGMPKERFSAEFPKEGPSILRIQQVVRGDSAAYFCASSSSRGYEQYFGPGTRLTVT.

The chain links TRBV5-4 to TRBJ1-2; weak D call: TRBD1 (6 bases). This CDR3 spans 16 amino acids. The V gene lost 0 bases and the J gene lost 0 bases, with 12 bases spanning the gap. CDR1 SGHNT and CDR2 YYREEE come from the germline V gene (reference sequence). In DNA, the CDR3 is TGTGCCAGCAGCTTGGGAGGGGGGGACCCTAACTATGGCTACACCTTC. Protein product: CASSLGGGDPNYGYTF.

The CDR3 protein is CASRALTGGGDEQYF. In DNA, the CDR3 is TGTGCCAGCAGGGCACTCACAGGGGGCGGCGACGAGCAGTACTTC. V gene TRBV7-9 combines with J gene TRBJ2-7, with 9 bases aligning to TRBD1. This CDR3 comprises 15 residues. Germline lookup yields CDR1 SEHNR and CDR2 FQNEAQ (reference sequence). The V segment lost 6 bases and the J segment 5 bases; nucleotides outside the gene matches: 11.

The chain combines TRBV18 with TRBJ1-2, with a tentative D call TRBD1 (6 bases). V lost 3 bases to trimming and J lost 2 bases, with 19 bases between them. The CDR3 has 17 amino acids. CDR1 KGHSH and CDR2 LQKENI come from the germline V gene. DNA of the CDR3: TGTGCCAGCTCACCGTACAGGGAGTCTTCTACCAACTATGGCTACACCTTC. Amino acid sequence: CASSPYRESSTNYGYTF. Filled out from reference TRBV18 and TRBJ1-2, the complete variable domain reads NAGVMQNPRHLVRRRGQEARLRCSPMKGHSHVYWYRQLPEEGLKFMVYLQKENIIDESGMPKERFSAEFPKEGPSILRIQQVVRGDSAAYFCASSPYRESSTNYGYTFGSGTRLTVV.

The table lists this clone with a count of one. The V and J genes are TRBV19 and TRBJ1-2, with D unresolved. Germline V gives CDR1 LNHDA, CDR2 SQIVND (reference sequence). This CDR3 comprises 15 residues. V lost 2 bases and J lost 2, with 12 bases in between. The CDR3 nucleotides read TGTGCCAGTAGTATATCACACCCTGAAAACTATGGCTACACCTTC. Translating gives CASSISHPENYGYTF.

This clone has only a few counts. This chain connects TRBV27 to TRBJ2-2; TRBD1 might be the D (5 bases). The CDR3 has 13 amino acids. Trimming removed 6 bases at V and 8 bases at J, with 13 bases between. Per the germline V gene, CDR1 is MNHEY and CDR2 is SMNVEV (reference sequence). DNA for the CDR3: TGTGCCAGCAGGACAGAGCCGAAGGGGGAGCTGTTTTTT. Its translation: CASRTEPKGELFF.

The rearrangement uses TRBV9 and TRBJ2-2; D is ambiguous. Looked up from germline, CDR1 is SGDLS and CDR2 is YYNGEE. Trimming removed 0 bases at V and 7 bases at J, with 4 bases between. CDR3 length: 12 residues. For the CDR3, the DNA is TGTGCCAGCAGCGTAGTGGGCGGGGAGCTGTTTTTT. This gives the protein CASSVVGGELFF.

This clone has only one observation. The chain combines TRBV5-1 with TRBJ1-6, with 8 bases lining up with TRBD1. The ends lost 10 bases at V and 8 bases at J; junction bases unmatched: 5. Germline V lookup: CDR1 SGHRS, CDR2 YFSETQ. This CDR3 contains 12 residues. CDR3 in amino acids: CACDRGYSPLHF. The CDR3 DNA follows: TGCGCCTGTGACAGGGGTTATTCACCCCTCCACTTT.

In nucleotides, the CDR3 is TGTGCCAGCAGTCCCCTCGAGGGGGGCATATATAGCAATCAGCCCCAGCATTTT. It specifies CASSPLEGGIYSNQPQHF. The J gene is TRBJ1-5, the V gene TRBV6-6; a weak D match, TRBD1 (6 bases). In germline, CDR1 is MNHNY, CDR2 SVGAGI (reference sequence). The ends were cut back, 5 bases at V and 0 bases at J, with 20 bases in the middle. The CDR3 spans 18 residues.

This chain connects TRBV6-2 or TRBV6-3 to TRBJ1-1; D ambiguous. Germline CDR1 reads MNHEY; CDR2 reads SVGEGT. This CDR3 contains 14 residues. Trimming shortened V by 3 bases and J by 0 bases, and 8 bases separated the two germline ends. The CDR3 protein is CASSYSAMNTEAFF. CDR3 DNA: TGTGCCAGCAGTTATTCAGCCATGAACACTGAAGCTTTCTTT.

In its sample, this clone was seen a few times. The chain uses TRBV6-5 and TRBJ1-2; TRBD1 might be the D (6 bases). Germline V gene data show CDR1 as MNHEY and CDR2 as SVGAGI. The CDR3 runs 12 residues. Trimming removed 5 bases from V and 8 bases from J, with 12 bases in between. Written as DNA, the CDR3 is TGTGCCAGCAGTCCACAGGGTCGCGGCTACACCTTC. This gives the protein CASSPQGRGYTF.

The chain joins TRBV20-1 to TRBJ1-1; D gene unclear. The germline gives CDR1 DFQATT, CDR2 SNEGSKA (reference sequence). Trimming took 7 bases from V and 3 from J, leaving 6 bases between them. The length of the CDR3 is 10 residues. The CDR3 DNA follows: TGCAGTGGGGTGCACACTGAAGCTTTCTTT. Amino acid sequence: CSGVHTEAFF.

This clone was picked up one time. This chain connects TRBV10-3 to TRBJ2-7; D unresolved. This CDR3 contains 15 residues. Germline lookup yields CDR1 ENHRY and CDR2 SYGVKD. V was shortened by 8 bases and J by 6 bases, with 23 bases between the two germline ends. The CDR3 DNA reads TGTGCCATCCAATCACCGTCGACCCCGTTCGGCGAGCAGTACTTC. Translating it yields CAIQSPSTPFGEQYF.

This chain links TRBV7-9 with TRBJ1-6; D gene uncertain. Deletions cut 1 base from V and 14 bases from J, with 18 bases between. The germline V gene encodes CDR1 SEHNR and CDR2 FQNEAQ (reference sequence). The CDR3 length is 15 residues. CDR3 region: CASSLDGMGFLTLHF. The CDR3, as DNA: TGTGCCAGCAGCTTAGACGGCATGGGGTTTTTGACCCTCCACTTT.